The rows below give T cell receptor beta chains drawn from one sample of a study of PD-1 blockade in classical Hodgkin lymphoma. Clones were read by immunoSEQ multiplex PCR, and TCRdb kept only the in-frame ones, dropping some. The table includes roughly 30,000 clones, under 90% detected once. The sequenced sample was CD4+ T cells from blood, obtained before the fourth cycle of nivolumab. The receptors were sampled from a human donor with classical Hodgkin lymphoma. Both conserved end residues are part of each CDR3. D genes are given only for firm matches. Clone sizes are given selectively: once, few, many, or a class where the clone is expanded.

d_call: .; j_call: TRBJ2-7; v_call: TRBV14; clone_size: .; cdr3_aa: CARGRLEFYEQYF; cdr3_nt: TGTGCCAGGGGGAGACTAGAATTTTACGAGCAGTACTTC
d_call: .; j_call: TRBJ1-6; v_call: TRBV19; clone_size: .; cdr3_aa: CASSIDPGSAPLHF; cdr3_nt: TGTGCCAGTAGTATAGACCCGGGCTCGGCACCCCTCCACTTT
d_call: .; j_call: TRBJ2-1; v_call: TRBV5-1; clone_size: once; cdr3_aa: CASSLPGRTYNEQFF; cdr3_nt: TGCGCCAGCAGCCTTCCTGGGAGGACCTACAATGAGCAGTTCTTC
d_call: .; j_call: TRBJ2-7; v_call: TRBV20-1; clone_size: .; cdr3_aa: CSARPWDEQYF; cdr3_nt: TGCAGTGCTAGACCCTGGGACGAGCAGTACTTC
d_call: .; j_call: TRBJ2-1; v_call: TRBV5-1; clone_size: once; cdr3_aa: CASSLSGGDLSNEQFF; cdr3_nt: TGCGCCAGCAGCTTGTCTGGCGGGGACCTTAGTAATGAGCAGTTCTTC
d_call: TRBD1; j_call: TRBJ2-1; v_call: TRBV12-5; clone_size: few; cdr3_aa: CASGLGRQGTWLNEQFF; cdr3_nt: TGTGCTAGTGGTTTGGGGAGACAGGGAACCTGGCTAAATGAGCAGTTCTTC
d_call: TRBD1; j_call: TRBJ1-4; v_call: TRBV2; clone_size: .; cdr3_aa: CASVTGEAPGEKLFF; cdr3_nt: TGTGCCAGCGTAACAGGGGAGGCCCCGGGGGAAAAACTGTTTTTT
d_call: TRBD2; j_call: TRBJ2-1; v_call: TRBV28; clone_size: .; cdr3_aa: CASSKLAGAYNEQFF; cdr3_nt: TGTGCCAGCAGCAAGCTAGCGGGGGCGTACAATGAGCAGTTCTTC
d_call: .; j_call: TRBJ1-5; v_call: TRBV18; clone_size: .; cdr3_aa: CASSPGNQPQHF; cdr3_nt: TGTGCCAGCTCACCAGGTAATCAGCCCCAGCATTTT
d_call: .; j_call: TRBJ2-7; v_call: TRBV28; clone_size: .; cdr3_aa: CASSQPRYGSSYEQYF; cdr3_nt: TGTGCCAGCAGCCAACCAAGGTACGGATCTAGCTACGAGCAGTACTTC
d_call: .; j_call: TRBJ2-5; v_call: TRBV18; clone_size: .; cdr3_aa: CASSPGLAGETQYF; cdr3_nt: TGTGCCAGCTCACCAGGGCTCGCGGGAGAGACCCAGTACTTC
d_call: .; j_call: TRBJ2-1; v_call: TRBV4-2; clone_size: .; cdr3_aa: CASSQELGGSYNEQFF; cdr3_nt: TGTGCCAGCAGCCAAGAGTTAGGGGGCTCCTACAATGAGCAGTTCTTC
d_call: .; j_call: TRBJ1-3; v_call: TRBV5-1; clone_size: .; cdr3_aa: CASSLRSSGNTIYF; cdr3_nt: TGCGCCAGCAGCTTGCGAAGCTCTGGAAACACCATATATTTT
d_call: .; j_call: TRBJ1-1; v_call: TRBV19; clone_size: .; cdr3_aa: CASSIARRGAGTEAFF; cdr3_nt: TGTGCCAGTAGTATAGCTCGGCGGGGGGCGGGCACTGAAGCTTTCTTT
d_call: .; j_call: TRBJ2-3; v_call: TRBV19; clone_size: .; cdr3_aa: CASRREGESTDTQYF; cdr3_nt: TGTGCCAGTAGGAGGGAGGGGGAGAGCACAGATACGCAGTATTTT
d_call: .; j_call: TRBJ1-5; v_call: TRBV7-9; clone_size: .; cdr3_aa: CASSSMGEQAKPQHF; cdr3_nt: TGTGCCAGCAGCTCAATGGGGGAACAGGCCAAGCCCCAGCATTTT
d_call: .; j_call: TRBJ2-2; v_call: TRBV7-7; clone_size: .; cdr3_aa: CASSPQAAGELFF; cdr3_nt: TGTGCCAGCAGCCCCCAGGCGGCCGGGGAGCTGTTTTTT
d_call: .; j_call: TRBJ2-6; v_call: TRBV7-2; clone_size: once; cdr3_aa: CASRHTGNLNSGANVLTF; cdr3_nt: TGTGCCAGCAGGCACACAGGGAACTTAAACTCTGGGGCCAACGTCCTGACTTTC
d_call: TRBD1; j_call: TRBJ1-1; v_call: TRBV28; clone_size: .; cdr3_aa: CASSYRGVAFF; cdr3_nt: TGTGCCAGCTCCTACAGGGGTGTAGCTTTCTTT
d_call: .; j_call: TRBJ1-6; v_call: TRBV11-2; clone_size: .; cdr3_aa: CASSLRGGSNNSPLHF; cdr3_nt: TGTGCCAGCAGCTTGAGAGGTGGCAGTAATAATTCACCCCTCCACTTT
d_call: .; j_call: TRBJ2-3; v_call: TRBV4-1; clone_size: once; cdr3_aa: CASSQGRYHGGPSTDTQYF; cdr3_nt: TGCGCCAGCAGCCAAGGTAGATATCATGGCGGACCAAGCACAGATACGCAGTATTTT
d_call: .; j_call: TRBJ1-2; v_call: TRBV7-2; clone_size: once; cdr3_aa: CASSSRRTIYGYTF; cdr3_nt: TGTGCCAGCAGCTCCAGACGGACTATCTATGGCTACACCTTC
d_call: .; j_call: TRBJ2-3; v_call: TRBV10-3; clone_size: few; cdr3_aa: CAISQGRPDTQYF; cdr3_nt: TGTGCCATCAGCCAGGGAAGGCCAGATACGCAGTATTTT
d_call: .; j_call: TRBJ1-6; v_call: TRBV2; clone_size: .; cdr3_aa: CASRLGSSYNSPLHF; cdr3_nt: TGTGCCAGCCGCCTTGGGAGCTCCTATAATTCACCCCTCCACTTT
d_call: .; j_call: TRBJ1-4; v_call: TRBV29-1; clone_size: .; cdr3_aa: CSVEAGQPFNEKLFF; cdr3_nt: TGCAGCGTTGAAGCGGGGCAGCCATTTAATGAAAAACTGTTTTTT
d_call: TRBD1; j_call: TRBJ2-3; v_call: TRBV6-5; clone_size: .; cdr3_aa: CASSARQGATDTQYF; cdr3_nt: TGTGCCAGCAGCGCGCGACAGGGGGCCACAGATACGCAGTATTTT
d_call: TRBD1; j_call: TRBJ1-1; v_call: TRBV28; clone_size: .; cdr3_aa: CASSSRDSEAFF; cdr3_nt: TGTGCCAGCAGTTCCCGGGACAGTGAAGCTTTCTTT
d_call: .; j_call: TRBJ1-5; v_call: TRBV19; clone_size: few; cdr3_aa: CASSIQVNQPQHF; cdr3_nt: TGTGCCAGTAGTATACAGGTTAATCAGCCCCAGCATTTT
d_call: TRBD2; j_call: TRBJ2-3; v_call: TRBV18; clone_size: .; cdr3_aa: CASSQSSGGGTDTQYF; cdr3_nt: TGTGCCAGCTCACAAAGTAGCGGGGGCGGCACAGATACGCAGTATTTT
d_call: .; j_call: TRBJ2-1; v_call: TRBV7-9; clone_size: once; cdr3_aa: CASSLEGGSANEQFF; cdr3_nt: TGTGCCAGCAGCCTTGAGGGGGGTAGCGCCAATGAGCAGTTCTTC
d_call: .; j_call: TRBJ1-2; v_call: TRBV6-1; clone_size: .; cdr3_aa: CASSDWQINGYTF; cdr3_nt: TGTGCCAGCAGTGACTGGCAGATCAATGGCTACACCTTC
d_call: .; j_call: TRBJ1-1; v_call: TRBV15; clone_size: .; cdr3_aa: CATSRDLGGNTEAFF; cdr3_nt: TGTGCCACCAGCAGAGATCTGGGGGGGAACACTGAAGCTTTCTTT